This T cell receptor beta chain was obtained from a study of response to subunit inactivated influenza vaccine. Note on this clonotype: Its antigen remains unidentified.

Study-wide points: It was the authors' suggestion that each seasonal influenza vaccination recruits few new T cells.

One entry per CDR3 protein results from TCRdb running MiXCR on the RT-PCR reads. The sample contains some 640,000 distinct CDR3 sequences, approximately 15% of which appear only once. V was cut by 4 bases and J by 8 bases, with 11 bases left in between. The CDR3 sequence is 13 residues long. CDR1 and CDR2 from the germline V gene are MGHDK and SYGVNS. The chain has TRBV25-1 and TRBJ1-4, with no clear D. This specimen was PBMCs from blood, taken less than 15 days before vaccination. This TCR came from a man aged 45 to 65 who received an inactivated influenza vaccine. CDR3 region: CASSAGLREKLFF. In nucleotides, the CDR3 is TGTGCCAGCAGTGCGGGCTTGAGGGAAAAACTGTTTTTT.